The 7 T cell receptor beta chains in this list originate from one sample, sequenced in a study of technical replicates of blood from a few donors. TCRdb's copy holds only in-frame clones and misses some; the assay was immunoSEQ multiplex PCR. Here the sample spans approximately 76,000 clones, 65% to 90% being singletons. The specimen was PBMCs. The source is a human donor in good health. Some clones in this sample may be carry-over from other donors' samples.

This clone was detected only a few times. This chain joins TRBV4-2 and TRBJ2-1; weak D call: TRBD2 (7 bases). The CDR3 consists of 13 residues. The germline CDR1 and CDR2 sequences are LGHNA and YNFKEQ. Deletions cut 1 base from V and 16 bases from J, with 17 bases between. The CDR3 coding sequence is TGTGCCAGCAGCCAAGTTTTGGGGGGGGGCCACTTCTTC. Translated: CASSQVLGGGHFF.

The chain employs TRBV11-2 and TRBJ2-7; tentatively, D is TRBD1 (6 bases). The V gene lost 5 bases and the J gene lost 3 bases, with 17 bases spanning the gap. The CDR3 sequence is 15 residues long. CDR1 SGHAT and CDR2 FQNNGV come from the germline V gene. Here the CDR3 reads CASSRQTGFFYEQYF. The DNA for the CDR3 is TGTGCCAGCAGCCGCCAAACAGGGTTTTTCTACGAGCAGTACTTC.

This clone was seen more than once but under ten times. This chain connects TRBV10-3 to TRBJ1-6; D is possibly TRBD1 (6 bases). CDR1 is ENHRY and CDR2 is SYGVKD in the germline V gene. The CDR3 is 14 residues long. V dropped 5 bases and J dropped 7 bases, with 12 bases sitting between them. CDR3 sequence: CAISTQGQNSPLHF. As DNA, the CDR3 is TGTGCCATCAGTACACAGGGTCAAAATTCACCCCTCCACTTT.

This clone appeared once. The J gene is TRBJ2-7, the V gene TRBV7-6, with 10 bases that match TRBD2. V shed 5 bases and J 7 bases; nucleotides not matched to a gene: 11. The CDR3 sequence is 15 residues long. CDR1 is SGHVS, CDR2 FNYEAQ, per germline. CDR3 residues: CASSTYSSGSVEQYF. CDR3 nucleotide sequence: TGTGCCAGCAGCACCTACTCTAGCGGGAGTGTGGAGCAGTACTTC.

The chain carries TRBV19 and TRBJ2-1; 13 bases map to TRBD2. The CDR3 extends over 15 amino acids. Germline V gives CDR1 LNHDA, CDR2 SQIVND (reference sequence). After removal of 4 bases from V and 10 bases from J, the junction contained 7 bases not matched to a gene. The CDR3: CASSRTSGSTEEQFF. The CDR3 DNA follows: TGTGCCAGTAGTAGGACTAGCGGGAGTACGGAGGAGCAGTTCTTC.

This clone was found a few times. CDR3 amino acids: CASTISSGGNEQFF. CDR3 DNA sequence: TGTGCCAGCACTATTTCTAGCGGGGGCAATGAGCAGTTCTTC. The rearrangement links TRBV6-1 to TRBJ2-1; TRBD2 agrees at 10 bases. J was trimmed by 6 bases and V by 7 bases; bases with no gene match: 6. Germline V gives CDR1 MNHNS, CDR2 SASEGT. The CDR3 totals 14 residues.

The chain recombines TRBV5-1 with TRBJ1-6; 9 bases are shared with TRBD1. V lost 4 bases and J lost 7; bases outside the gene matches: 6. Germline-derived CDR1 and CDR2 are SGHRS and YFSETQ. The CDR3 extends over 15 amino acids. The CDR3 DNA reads TGCGCCAGCAGCGACCGGACAGGGGTGAATTCACCCCTCCACTTT. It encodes CASSDRTGVNSPLHF.